This TCR beta chain was recovered during a study of shared clonotypes between healthy human individuals. As for the study in general: Serving as donors were two women and a few men, whose ages spanned 18 to 49. Study findings and constraints: Among a handful of donors, roughly 5% of naive CD4 clonotypes were found in common.

As concerns this clone: Antigen: not known. The same CDR3 can be traced to other DNA sequences in this sample.

Deep-level assay runs were performed. The method was immunoSEQ multiplex PCR; TCRdb's version includes in-frame clones alone and lacks a portion of them. The sample contains 2.5 million or so clones, more than 90% of which appear only once. The study separated CD4+ cells into CD45RA+ naive and CD45RA-negative memory subsets. The germline gives CDR1 MNHEY, CDR2 SVGAGI. CDR3 length: 14 amino acids. V lost 4 bases and J lost 6; bases outside the gene matches: 5. The sample consisted of naive CD4+ T cells sorted from blood. Subset described: CD45RA+ positively selected. The receptor comes from a man younger than 35 in good health. This sequence joins TRBV6-5 and TRBJ1-5; the match to TRBD1 covers 8 bases. The CDR3 DNA reads TGTGCCAGCAGTTCGACAGGGGTGGGTCAGCCCCAGCATTTT. It codes for CASSSTGVGQPQHF.